Below, one T cell receptor (beta chain) is given with its context. Data came from immunoSEQ multiplex PCR; TCRdb stores just in-frame clones and leaves some out. Found here are approximately 400,000 clones, more than 85% of them singletons; the top ten hold about 0.83%. This sample stems from a study of blood T cell repertoires in COVID-19. From germline, CDR1 is MNHEY and CDR2 SMNVEV (reference sequence). This CDR3 contains 15 residues. V was pared by 4 bases and J by 4 bases, with 8 bases of the junction left unmatched. Participant reports of clinical history set cohort assignment. The TCR was taken from a woman between 35 and 50 years old who had been exposed to COVID-19. The chain joins TRBV27 to TRBJ2-5, with TRBD1 matching over 8 bases. Sequencing was done on a sample of PBMCs or T cells enriched from blood (not recorded which). The CDR3, as DNA: TGTGCCAGCAGTTCCTGGACAGGGTTGGTAGAGACCCAGTACTTC. Its translation is CASSSWTGLVETQYF.